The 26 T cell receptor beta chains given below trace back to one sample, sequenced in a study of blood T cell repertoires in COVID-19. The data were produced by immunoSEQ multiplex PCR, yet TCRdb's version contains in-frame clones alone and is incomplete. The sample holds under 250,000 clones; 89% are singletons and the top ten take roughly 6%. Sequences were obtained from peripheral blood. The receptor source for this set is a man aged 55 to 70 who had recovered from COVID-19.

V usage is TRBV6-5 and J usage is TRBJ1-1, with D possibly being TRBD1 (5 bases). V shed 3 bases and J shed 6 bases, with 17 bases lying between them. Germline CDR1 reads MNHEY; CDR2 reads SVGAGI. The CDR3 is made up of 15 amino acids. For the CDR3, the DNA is TGTGCCAGCAGTTATCGGTTGTCAGGGTTGGCTGAAGCTTTCTTT. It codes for CASSYRLSGLAEAFF.

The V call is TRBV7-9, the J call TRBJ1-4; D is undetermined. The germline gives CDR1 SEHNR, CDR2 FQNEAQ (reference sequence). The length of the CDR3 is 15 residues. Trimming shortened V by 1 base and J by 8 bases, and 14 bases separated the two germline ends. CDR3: CASSLVGPASEKLFF. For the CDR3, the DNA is TGTGCCAGCAGCTTAGTGGGCCCGGCCTCCGAAAAACTGTTTTTT.

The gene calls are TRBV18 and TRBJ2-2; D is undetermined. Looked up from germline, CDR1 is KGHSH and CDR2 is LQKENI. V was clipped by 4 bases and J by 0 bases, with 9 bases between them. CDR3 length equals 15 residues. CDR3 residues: CASSLTATNTGELFF. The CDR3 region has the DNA TGTGCCAGCTCACTAACAGCAACGAACACCGGGGAGCTGTTTTTT.

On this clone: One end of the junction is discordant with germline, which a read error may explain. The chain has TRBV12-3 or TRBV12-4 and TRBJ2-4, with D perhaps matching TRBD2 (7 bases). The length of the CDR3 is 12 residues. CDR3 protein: CASSFGGQKVNF. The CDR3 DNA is TGTGCCAGCAGTTTCGGGGGGCAGAAAGTGAACTTC.

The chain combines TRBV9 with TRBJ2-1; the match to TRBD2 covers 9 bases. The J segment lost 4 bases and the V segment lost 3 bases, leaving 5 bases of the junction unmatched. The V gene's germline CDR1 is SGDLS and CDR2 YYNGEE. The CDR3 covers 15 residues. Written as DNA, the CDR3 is TGTGCCAGCAGCGCCGGGACTAGCTTATACAATGAGCAGTTCTTC. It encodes CASSAGTSLYNEQFF. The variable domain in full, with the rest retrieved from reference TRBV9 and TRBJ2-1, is DSGVTQTPKHLITATGQRVTLRCSPRSGDLSVYWYQQSLDQGLQFLIQYYNGEERAKGNILERFSAQQFPDLHSELNLSSLELGDSALYFCASSAGTSLYNEQFFGPGTRLTVL.

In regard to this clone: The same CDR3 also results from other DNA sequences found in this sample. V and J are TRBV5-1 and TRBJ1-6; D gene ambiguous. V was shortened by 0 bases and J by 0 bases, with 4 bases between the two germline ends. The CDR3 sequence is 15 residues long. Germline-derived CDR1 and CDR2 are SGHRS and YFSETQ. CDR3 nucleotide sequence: TGCGCCAGCAGCTTGGGGAGCTCCTATAATTCACCCCTCCACTTT. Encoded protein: CASSLGSSYNSPLHF.

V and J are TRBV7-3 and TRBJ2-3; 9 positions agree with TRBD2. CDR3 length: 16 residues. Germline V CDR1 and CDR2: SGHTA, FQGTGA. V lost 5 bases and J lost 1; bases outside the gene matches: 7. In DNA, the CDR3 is TGTGCCAGCAGCGCGGACGCGGGGGGGCGCACAGATACGCAGTATTTT. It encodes CASSADAGGRTDTQYF.

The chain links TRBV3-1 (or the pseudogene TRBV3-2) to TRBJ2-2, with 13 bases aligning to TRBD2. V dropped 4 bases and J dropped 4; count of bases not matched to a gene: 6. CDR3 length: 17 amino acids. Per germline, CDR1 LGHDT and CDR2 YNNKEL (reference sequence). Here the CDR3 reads CASSLGLAGASTGELFF. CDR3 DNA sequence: TGTGCCAGCAGCCTTGGACTAGCGGGAGCGAGCACCGGGGAGCTGTTTTTT.

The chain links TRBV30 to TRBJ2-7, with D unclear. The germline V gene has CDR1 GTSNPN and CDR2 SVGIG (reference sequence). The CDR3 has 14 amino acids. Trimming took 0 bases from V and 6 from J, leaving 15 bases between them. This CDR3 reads CAWSVGSSFSEQYF. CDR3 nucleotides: TGTGCCTGGAGTGTGGGTAGTAGCTTCAGCGAGCAGTACTTC.

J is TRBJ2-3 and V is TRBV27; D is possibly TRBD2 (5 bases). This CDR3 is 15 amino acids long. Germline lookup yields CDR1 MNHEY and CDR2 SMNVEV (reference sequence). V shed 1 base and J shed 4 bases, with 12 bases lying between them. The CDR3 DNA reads TGTGCCAGCAGTTTATTGGGTATCGGGGCAGATACGCAGTATTTT. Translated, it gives CASSLLGIGADTQYF.

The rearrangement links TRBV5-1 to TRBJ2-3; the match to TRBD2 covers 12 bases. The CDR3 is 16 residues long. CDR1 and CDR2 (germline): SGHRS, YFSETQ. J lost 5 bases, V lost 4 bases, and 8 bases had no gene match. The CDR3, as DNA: TGCGCCAGCAGCACGGGAGGACTAGCGGGGCGAGATACGCAGTATTTT. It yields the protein CASSTGGLAGRDTQYF.

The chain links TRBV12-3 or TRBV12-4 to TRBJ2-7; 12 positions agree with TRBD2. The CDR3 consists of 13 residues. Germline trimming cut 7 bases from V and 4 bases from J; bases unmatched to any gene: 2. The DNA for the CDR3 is TGTGCCAGCAAGACTAGCGGGAGTTACGAGCAGTACTTC. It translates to CASKTSGSYEQYF.

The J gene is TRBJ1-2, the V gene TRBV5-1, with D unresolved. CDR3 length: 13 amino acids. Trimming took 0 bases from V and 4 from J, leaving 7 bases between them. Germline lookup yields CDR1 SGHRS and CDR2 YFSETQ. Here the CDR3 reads CASSLESLYGYTF. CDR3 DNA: TGCGCCAGCAGCTTGGAGAGTCTCTATGGCTACACCTTC.

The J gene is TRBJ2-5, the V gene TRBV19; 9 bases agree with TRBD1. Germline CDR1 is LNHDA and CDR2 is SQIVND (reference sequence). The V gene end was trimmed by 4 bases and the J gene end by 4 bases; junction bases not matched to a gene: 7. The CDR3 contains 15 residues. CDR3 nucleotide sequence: TGTGCCAGTAGTACCCCGGGACAGGGAGGAGAGACCCAGTACTTC. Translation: CASSTPGQGGETQYF.

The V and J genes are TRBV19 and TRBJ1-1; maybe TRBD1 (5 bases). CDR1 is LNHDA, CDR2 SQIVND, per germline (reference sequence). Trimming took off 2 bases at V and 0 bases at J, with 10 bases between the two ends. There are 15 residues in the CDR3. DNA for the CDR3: TGTGCCAGTAGTATAACGGGGGTCATGAACACTGAAGCTTTCTTT. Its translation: CASSITGVMNTEAFF.

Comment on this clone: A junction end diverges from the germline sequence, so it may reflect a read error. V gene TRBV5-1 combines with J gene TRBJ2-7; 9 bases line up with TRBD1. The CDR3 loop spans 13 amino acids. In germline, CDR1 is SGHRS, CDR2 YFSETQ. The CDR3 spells CASSTGQGFGLNF. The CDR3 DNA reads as TGCGCCAGCAGTACGGGACAGGGTTTCGGGCTCAACTTC. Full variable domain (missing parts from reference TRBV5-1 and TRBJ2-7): KAGVTQTPRYLIKTRGQQVTLSCSPISGHRSVSWYQQTPGQGLQFLFEYFSETQRNKGNFPGRFSGRQFSNSRSEMNVSTLELGDSALYLCASSTGQGFGLNFGPGTRLTVT.

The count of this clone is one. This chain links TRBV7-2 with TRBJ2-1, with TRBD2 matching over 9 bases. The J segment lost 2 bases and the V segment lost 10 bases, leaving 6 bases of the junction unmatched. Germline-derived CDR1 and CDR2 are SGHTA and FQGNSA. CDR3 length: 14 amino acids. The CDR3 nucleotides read TGTGCCACAAGCGGGGGGACCGCCTACAATGAGCAGTTCTTC. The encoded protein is CATSGGTAYNEQFF.

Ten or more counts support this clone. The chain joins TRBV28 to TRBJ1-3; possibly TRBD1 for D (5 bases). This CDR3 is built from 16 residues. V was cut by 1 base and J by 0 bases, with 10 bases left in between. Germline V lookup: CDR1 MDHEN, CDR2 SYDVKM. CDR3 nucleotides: TGTGCCAGCAGTTTATTTGGGGCTAACTCTGGAAACACCATATATTTT. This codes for CASSLFGANSGNTIYF. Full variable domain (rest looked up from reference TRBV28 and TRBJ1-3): DVKVTQSSRYLVKRTGEKVFLECVQDMDHENMFWYRQDPGLGLRLIYFSYDVKMKEKGDIPEGYSVSREKKERFSLILESASTNQTSMYLCASSLFGANSGNTIYFGEGSWLTVV.

The CDR3 here is CASSTRADTQYF. The CDR3 region has the DNA TGTGCCAGTAGTACCCGGGCAGATACGCAGTATTTT. V is TRBV19 and J is TRBJ2-3; D call uncertain. V lost 4 bases, J lost 4 bases, and 6 bases lay in between. Germline V gene lookup returns CDR1 LNHDA and CDR2 SQIVND (reference sequence). The CDR3 has 12 amino acids.

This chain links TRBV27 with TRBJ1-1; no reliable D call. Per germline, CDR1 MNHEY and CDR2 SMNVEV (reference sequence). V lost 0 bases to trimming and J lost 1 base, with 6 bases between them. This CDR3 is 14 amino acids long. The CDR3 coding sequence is TGTGCCAGCAGTTTATCGATCGGGAACACTGAAGCTTTCTTT. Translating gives CASSLSIGNTEAFF.

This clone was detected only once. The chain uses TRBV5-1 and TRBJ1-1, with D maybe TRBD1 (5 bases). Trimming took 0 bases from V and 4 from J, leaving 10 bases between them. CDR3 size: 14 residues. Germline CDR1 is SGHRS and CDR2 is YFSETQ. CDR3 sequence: CASSLGQGFTEAFF. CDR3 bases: TGCGCCAGCAGCTTGGGGCAGGGTTTCACTGAAGCTTTCTTT.

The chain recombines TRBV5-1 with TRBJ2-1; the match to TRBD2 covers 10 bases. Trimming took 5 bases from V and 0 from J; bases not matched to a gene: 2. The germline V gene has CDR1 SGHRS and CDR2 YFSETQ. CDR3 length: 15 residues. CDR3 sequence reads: CASRRLAGSYNEQFF. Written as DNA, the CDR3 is TGCGCCAGCAGGCGACTAGCGGGCTCCTACAATGAGCAGTTCTTC. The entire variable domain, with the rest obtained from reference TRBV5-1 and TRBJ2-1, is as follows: KAGVTQTPRYLIKTRGQQVTLSCSPISGHRSVSWYQQTPGQGLQFLFEYFSETQRNKGNFPGRFSGRQFSNSRSEMNVSTLELGDSALYLCASRRLAGSYNEQFFGPGTRLTVL.

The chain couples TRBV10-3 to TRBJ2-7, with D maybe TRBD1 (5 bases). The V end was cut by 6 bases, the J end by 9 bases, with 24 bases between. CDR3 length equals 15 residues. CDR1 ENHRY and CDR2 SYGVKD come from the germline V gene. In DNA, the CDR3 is TGTGCCATCAGCGACCTGAACAGGAGTGGGAAGGGGCAGTACTTC. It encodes CAISDLNRSGKGQYF.

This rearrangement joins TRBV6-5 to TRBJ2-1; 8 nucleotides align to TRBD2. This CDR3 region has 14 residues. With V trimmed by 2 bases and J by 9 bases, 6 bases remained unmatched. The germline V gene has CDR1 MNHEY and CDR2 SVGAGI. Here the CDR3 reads CASSYPAGGGEQFF. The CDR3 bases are TGTGCCAGCAGTTACCCTGCGGGGGGAGGTGAGCAGTTCTTC.

CDR3 in amino acids: CSVGAGRYTEAFF. CDR3 nucleotide sequence: TGCAGCGTTGGGGCAGGGCGTTACACTGAAGCTTTCTTT. The chain joins TRBV29-1 to TRBJ1-1; D possibly corresponds to TRBD1 (5 bases). The CDR3 contains 13 residues. V was cut by 4 bases and J by 3 bases, with 12 bases left in between. The germline V gene encodes CDR1 SQVTM and CDR2 ANQGSEA.

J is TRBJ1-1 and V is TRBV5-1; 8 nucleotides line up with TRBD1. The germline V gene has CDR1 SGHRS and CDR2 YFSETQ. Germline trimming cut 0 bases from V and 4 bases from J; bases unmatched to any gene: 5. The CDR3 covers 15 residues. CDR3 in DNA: TGCGCCAGCAGCTTGGATTATACAGGGGGCACTGAAGCTTTCTTT. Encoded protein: CASSLDYTGGTEAFF.